This TCR beta chain is drawn from a study of blood T cell repertoires in COVID-19. Profiling relied on immunoSEQ multiplex PCR, and the TCRdb table lists in-frame clones only, not all of them. The profile shows about 20,000 clones, approximately 88% of them singletons. V shed 5 bases, J shed 5 bases, and the junction held 6 bases outside the gene matches. Looked up from germline, CDR1 is MDHEN and CDR2 is SYDVKM. The CDR3 covers 14 residues. V is TRBV28 and J is TRBJ1-2, with TRBD1 matching 9 bases. This TCR derives from a human donor in a cohort sampled during active COVID-19. The sample comprised peripheral blood. This CDR3 is CASSRRTGEYGYTF. The CDR3 DNA sequence: TGTGCCAGCAGTCGTCGGACAGGGGAGTATGGCTACACCTTC.